A selection of T cell receptor beta chains follows, all from one sample in a study of identical twins. TCRdb analysed the 5' RACE reads with MiXCR anew, one entry per CDR3 protein. Of about 530,000 distinct CDR3 sequences in the sample, 13% to 15% were seen once. A further study also used this sample, focusing on yellow fever vaccine responses in identical twins.

Sequencing used CD4+ T cells sorted from blood. These receptors were obtained from a woman under 30 in good health. Each CDR3 is given with its conserved first and last residue. The order of the fields is J gene, V gene, clone size, D gene, CDR3 protein, CDR3 DNA. A D gene is named only where the DNA matches it firmly. Size values are once, few and many counts, or a class for expanded clones, and some rows have none.

j_call: TRBJ1-2; v_call: TRBV6-5; clone_size: few; d_call: NA; cdr3_aa: CASSYSAGGAEEYGYTF; cdr3_nt: TGTGCCAGCAGTTACTCGGCGGGGGGCGCTGAAGAGTATGGCTACACCTTC
j_call: TRBJ2-3; v_call: TRBV28; clone_size: NA; d_call: TRBD2; cdr3_aa: CASTPGGRATDTQYF; cdr3_nt: TGTGCCAGCACCCCCGGCGGGAGGGCCACAGATACGCAGTATTTT
j_call: TRBJ2-7; v_call: TRBV12-3/TRBV12-4; clone_size: NA; d_call: NA; cdr3_aa: CASSLGLKQYF; cdr3_nt: TGTGCCAGCAGTTTGGGACTTAAGCAGTACTTC
j_call: TRBJ1-5; v_call: TRBV20-1; clone_size: few; d_call: NA; cdr3_aa: CSAERTARERHF; cdr3_nt: TGCAGTGCTGAAAGGACAGCCCGTGAGCGGCATTTT
j_call: TRBJ2-3; v_call: TRBV12-3/TRBV12-4; clone_size: many; d_call: NA; cdr3_aa: CASSMTADTQYF; cdr3_nt: TGTGCCAGCAGTATGACAGCAGATACGCAGTATTTT
j_call: TRBJ2-3; v_call: TRBV20-1; clone_size: few; d_call: TRBD1; cdr3_aa: CSAKPGQGVADTQYF; cdr3_nt: TGCAGTGCGAAACCGGGACAGGGCGTCGCAGATACGCAGTATTTT
j_call: TRBJ2-3; v_call: TRBV20-1; clone_size: NA; d_call: NA; cdr3_aa: CSVNTDQTDTQYF; cdr3_nt: TGCAGTGTAAACACGGACCAGACAGATACGCAGTATTTT
j_call: TRBJ2-3; v_call: TRBV9; clone_size: NA; d_call: TRBD2; cdr3_aa: CASSTRLAGKGTDTQYF; cdr3_nt: TGTGCCAGCAGCACCCGACTAGCGGGAAAGGGGACAGATACGCAGTATTTT
j_call: TRBJ2-5; v_call: TRBV6-5; clone_size: few; d_call: NA; cdr3_aa: CASSYSLGRPTGKQETQYF; cdr3_nt: TGTGCCAGCAGTTACTCGCTGGGCCGGCCAACGGGAAAGCAAGAGACCCAGTACTTC
j_call: TRBJ2-1; v_call: TRBV28; clone_size: few; d_call: TRBD2; cdr3_aa: CASRPGLAGLVEQFF; cdr3_nt: TGTGCCAGCAGACCGGGACTAGCGGGTCTCGTTGAGCAGTTCTTC
j_call: TRBJ1-2; v_call: TRBV28; clone_size: few; d_call: TRBD1; cdr3_aa: CASTIPNRQGAWGYTF; cdr3_nt: TGTGCCAGCACTATACCCAACCGACAGGGCGCCTGGGGCTACACCTTC
j_call: TRBJ1-2; v_call: TRBV28; clone_size: NA; d_call: TRBD1; cdr3_aa: CASSPSTGDSYGYTF; cdr3_nt: TGTGCCAGCAGTCCATCAACAGGGGACAGCTATGGCTACACCTTC
j_call: TRBJ2-7; v_call: TRBV15; clone_size: NA; d_call: NA; cdr3_aa: CATSRSASRSYEQYF; cdr3_nt: TGTGCCACCAGCAGATCGGCTAGCCGCTCCTACGAGCAGTACTTC
j_call: TRBJ2-3; v_call: TRBV10-3; clone_size: NA; d_call: NA; cdr3_aa: CATSDGVTSTDTQYF; cdr3_nt: TGTGCCACCAGCGACGGGGTTACTAGCACAGATACGCAGTATTTT
j_call: TRBJ1-4; v_call: TRBV28; clone_size: few; d_call: NA; cdr3_aa: CASSRTGDNEKLFF; cdr3_nt: TGTGCCAGCAGTAGGACGGGAGATAATGAAAAACTGTTTTTT
j_call: TRBJ1-6; v_call: TRBV29-1; clone_size: few; d_call: NA; cdr3_aa: CGASTDYNSPLHF; cdr3_nt: TGCGGAGCCTCGACAGATTATAATTCACCCCTCCACTTT
j_call: TRBJ2-3; v_call: TRBV15; clone_size: few; d_call: TRBD2; cdr3_aa: CATSRDAGEADTQYF; cdr3_nt: TGTGCCACCAGCAGAGATGCGGGGGAAGCCGATACGCAGTATTTT
j_call: TRBJ1-1; v_call: TRBV20-1; clone_size: few; d_call: NA; cdr3_aa: CSARGTADRNTEAFF; cdr3_nt: TGCAGTGCTAGAGGAACCGCGGACAGAAACACTGAAGCTTTCTTT
j_call: TRBJ1-4; v_call: TRBV14; clone_size: many; d_call: TRBD1; cdr3_aa: CASSQEDRDEKLFF; cdr3_nt: TGTGCCAGCAGCCAAGAGGACAGGGACGAAAAACTGTTTTTT
j_call: TRBJ2-5; v_call: TRBV9; clone_size: NA; d_call: NA; cdr3_aa: CASSVGGQRTETQYF; cdr3_nt: TGTGCCAGCAGCGTAGGTGGACAGCGAACAGAGACCCAGTACTTC
j_call: TRBJ1-5; v_call: TRBV12-3/TRBV12-4; clone_size: few; d_call: NA; cdr3_aa: CASSLMDNQPQHF; cdr3_nt: TGTGCCAGCAGTTTGATGGACAATCAGCCCCAGCATTTT
j_call: TRBJ2-1; v_call: TRBV10-3; clone_size: NA; d_call: TRBD1; cdr3_aa: CAISTQGVYNEQFF; cdr3_nt: TGTGCCATCAGTACCCAGGGGGTCTACAATGAGCAGTTCTTC
j_call: TRBJ1-2; v_call: TRBV21-1; clone_size: NA; d_call: NA; cdr3_aa: CASRDGYTF; cdr3_nt: TGTGCCAGCAGGGACGGCTACACCTTC
j_call: TRBJ1-3; v_call: TRBV6-5; clone_size: NA; d_call: NA; cdr3_aa: CASSYGGRGSGNTIYF; cdr3_nt: TGTGCCAGCAGTTACGGAGGCAGGGGCTCTGGAAACACCATATATTTT
j_call: TRBJ2-5; v_call: TRBV5-1; clone_size: many; d_call: NA; cdr3_aa: CASSLAGETQYF; cdr3_nt: TGTGCCAGCAGCTTAGCTGGAGAGACCCAGTACTTC
j_call: TRBJ2-7; v_call: TRBV12-3/TRBV12-4; clone_size: NA; d_call: TRBD2; cdr3_aa: CASSLGTSGRYEQYF; cdr3_nt: TGTGCCAGCAGTTTAGGGACTAGCGGGAGGTACGAGCAGTACTTC
j_call: TRBJ1-2; v_call: TRBV20-1; clone_size: NA; d_call: NA; cdr3_aa: CSAREIGSNYGYTF; cdr3_nt: TGCAGTGCTAGAGAGATAGGGAGTAACTATGGCTACACCTTC
j_call: TRBJ2-7; v_call: TRBV28; clone_size: few; d_call: NA; cdr3_aa: CASTSSPGSGYEQYF; cdr3_nt: TGTGCCAGCACCTCTTCCCCCGGGAGTGGTTACGAGCAGTACTTC
j_call: TRBJ2-1; v_call: TRBV12-3/TRBV12-4; clone_size: NA; d_call: TRBD2; cdr3_aa: CASSPADPGLARWNEQFF; cdr3_nt: TGTGCCAGCAGCCCAGCGGACCCGGGACTAGCCCGCTGGAATGAGCAGTTCTTC
j_call: TRBJ2-5; v_call: TRBV15; clone_size: few; d_call: NA; cdr3_aa: CATSRSKGVQETQYF; cdr3_nt: TGTGCCACCAGCCGGTCGAAGGGGGTACAAGAGACCCAGTACTTC
j_call: TRBJ2-1; v_call: TRBV20-1; clone_size: NA; d_call: TRBD1; cdr3_aa: CSARMTGGLRSSYNEQFF; cdr3_nt: TGCAGTGCTAGGATGACAGGGGGCCTAAGGAGCTCCTACAATGAGCAGTTCTTC
j_call: TRBJ2-3; v_call: TRBV5-1; clone_size: many; d_call: NA; cdr3_aa: CASSLKGARTDTQYF; cdr3_nt: TGCGCCAGCAGCTTGAAGGGAGCCCGGACAGATACGCAGTATTTT
j_call: TRBJ1-6; v_call: TRBV5-1; clone_size: few; d_call: TRBD1; cdr3_aa: CASSNRTGLGSPLHF; cdr3_nt: TGCGCCAGCAGCAACCGGACAGGGTTGGGTTCACCCCTCCACTTT
j_call: TRBJ2-2; v_call: TRBV20-1; clone_size: once; d_call: NA; cdr3_aa: CSARPARGRDTGELFF; cdr3_nt: TGCAGTGCGCGGCCGGCCCGGGGAAGGGACACCGGGGAGCTGTTTTTT
j_call: TRBJ2-1; v_call: TRBV12-3/TRBV12-4; clone_size: NA; d_call: NA; cdr3_aa: CASSFSNRNNEQFF; cdr3_nt: TGTGCCAGCAGTTTTTCGAATAGAAACAATGAGCAGTTCTTC
j_call: TRBJ2-5; v_call: TRBV5-1; clone_size: few; d_call: TRBD1; cdr3_aa: CASSFGRTGATETQYF; cdr3_nt: TGCGCCAGCAGCTTTGGGAGGACAGGGGCAACGGAGACCCAGTACTTC
j_call: TRBJ1-2; v_call: TRBV10-3; clone_size: few; d_call: TRBD1; cdr3_aa: CAISDRWTGYYGYTF; cdr3_nt: TGTGCCATCAGTGACCGATGGACAGGGTACTATGGCTACACCTTC
j_call: TRBJ2-7; v_call: TRBV20-1; clone_size: few; d_call: TRBD1; cdr3_aa: CSAPQGASYEQYF; cdr3_nt: TGCAGTGCCCCGCAGGGGGCATCCTACGAGCAGTACTTC
j_call: TRBJ1-1; v_call: TRBV10-3; clone_size: NA; d_call: TRBD1; cdr3_aa: CAISSGQGVGNTEAFF; cdr3_nt: TGTGCCATCAGTTCTGGACAGGGGGTAGGGAACACTGAAGCTTTCTTT
j_call: TRBJ2-1; v_call: TRBV5-1; clone_size: many; d_call: NA; cdr3_aa: CASSFGRDRNEQFF; cdr3_nt: TGCGCCAGCAGCTTTGGCCGGGATCGCAATGAGCAGTTCTTC
j_call: TRBJ2-5; v_call: TRBV20-1; clone_size: NA; d_call: NA; cdr3_aa: CSARRGQETQYF; cdr3_nt: TGCAGTGCTAGAAGGGGGCAAGAGACCCAGTACTTC
j_call: TRBJ2-2; v_call: TRBV27; clone_size: few; d_call: NA; cdr3_aa: CASSLRMGNVNTGELFF; cdr3_nt: TGTGCCAGCAGTTTAAGGATGGGTAATGTAAACACCGGGGAGCTGTTTTTT
j_call: TRBJ2-4; v_call: TRBV20-1; clone_size: few; d_call: NA; cdr3_aa: CSARGTFNIQYF; cdr3_nt: TGCAGTGCTAGAGGGACTTTTAACATTCAGTACTTC
j_call: TRBJ1-1; v_call: TRBV28; clone_size: NA; d_call: NA; cdr3_aa: CASRMDVSEAFF; cdr3_nt: TGTGCCAGCAGGATGGACGTAAGTGAAGCTTTCTTT
j_call: TRBJ1-3; v_call: TRBV7-8; clone_size: few; d_call: NA; cdr3_aa: CASSLPGTPLRNTIYF; cdr3_nt: TGTGCCAGCAGCTTACCAGGGACACCTCTTAGAAACACCATATATTTT
j_call: TRBJ2-3; v_call: TRBV7-3; clone_size: few; d_call: NA; cdr3_aa: CASSLSVGTWDTQYF; cdr3_nt: TGTGCCAGCAGCTTAAGTGTGGGGACCTGGGATACGCAGTATTTT
j_call: TRBJ2-5; v_call: TRBV4-1; clone_size: few; d_call: NA; cdr3_aa: CASSQAPLETQYF; cdr3_nt: TGCGCCAGCAGCCAAGCACCGCTCGAGACCCAGTACTTC
j_call: TRBJ2-1; v_call: TRBV7-2; clone_size: many; d_call: NA; cdr3_aa: CASSRQASSYNEQFF; cdr3_nt: TGTGCCAGCAGCCGACAGGCGAGCTCCTACAATGAGCAGTTCTTC
j_call: TRBJ2-5; v_call: TRBV6-5; clone_size: NA; d_call: NA; cdr3_aa: CASSYLHGRKETQYF; cdr3_nt: TGTGCCAGCAGTTACTTGCACGGGAGAAAAGAGACCCAGTACTTC
j_call: TRBJ1-5; v_call: TRBV4-1; clone_size: few; d_call: NA; cdr3_aa: CASSQGQRPDVPQHF; cdr3_nt: TGCGCCAGCAGCCAAGGTCAAAGGCCTGACGTGCCCCAGCATTTT
j_call: TRBJ2-7; v_call: TRBV5-6; clone_size: NA; d_call: TRBD2; cdr3_aa: CASRWSPGTSSYEQYF; cdr3_nt: TGTGCCAGCAGGTGGTCCCCAGGGACTAGCAGCTACGAGCAGTACTTC
j_call: TRBJ2-2; v_call: TRBV12-3/TRBV12-4; clone_size: NA; d_call: TRBD2; cdr3_aa: CASRGLAGKGGINTGELFF; cdr3_nt: TGTGCCAGCAGGGGACTAGCGGGAAAAGGAGGCATAAACACCGGGGAGCTGTTTTTT
j_call: TRBJ2-5; v_call: TRBV19; clone_size: few; d_call: NA; cdr3_aa: CASSMGGYGSETQYF; cdr3_nt: TGTGCCAGTAGTATGGGGGGCTACGGATCGGAGACCCAGTACTTC